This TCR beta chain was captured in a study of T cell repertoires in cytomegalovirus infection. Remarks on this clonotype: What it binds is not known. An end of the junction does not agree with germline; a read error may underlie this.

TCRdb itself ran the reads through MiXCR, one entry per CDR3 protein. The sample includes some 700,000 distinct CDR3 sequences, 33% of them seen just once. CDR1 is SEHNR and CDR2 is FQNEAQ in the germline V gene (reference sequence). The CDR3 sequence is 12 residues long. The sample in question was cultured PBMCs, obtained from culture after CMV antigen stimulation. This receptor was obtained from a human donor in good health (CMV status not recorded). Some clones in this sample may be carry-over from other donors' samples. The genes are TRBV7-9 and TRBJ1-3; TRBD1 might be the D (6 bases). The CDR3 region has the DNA TGTGCCAGCACAGGGGAAACCGGGCCCAGCTTTTTT. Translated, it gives CASTGETGPSFF.